These 30 T cell receptor beta chains share one sample of origin, sequenced in a study of T-cell memory formation after mild COVID-19. TCRdb redid the calling of the 5' RACE reads with MiXCR, one entry per CDR3 protein. The repertoire holds roughly 500,000 distinct CDR3 sequences, with around 21% as singletons. Sequenced sample: PBMCs or a T cell subset sorted from them (not recorded which). The receptors derive from an adult woman who had mild COVID-19 (a few samples of this study predate the infection). Cell type and time point are not known.

The chain employs TRBV2 and TRBJ2-5, with D unresolved. The CDR3 spans 11 residues. V lost 2 bases, J lost 5 bases, and 3 bases lay in between. Germline lookup yields CDR1 SNHLY and CDR2 FYNNEI. CDR3 nucleotides: TGTGCCAGCAGTGAATGGGAGACCCAGTACTTC. Its protein is CASSEWETQYF. The entire variable domain, with the rest obtained from reference TRBV2 and TRBJ2-5, is as follows: EPEVTQTPSHQVTQMGQEVILRCVPISNHLYFYWYRQILGQKVEFLVSFYNNEISEKSEIFDDQFSVERPDGSNFTLKIRSTKLEDSAMYFCASSEWETQYFGPGTRLLVL.

This clonotype was observed a few times. The J gene is TRBJ1-6, the V gene TRBV12-3 or TRBV12-4; perhaps TRBD1 as D (5 bases). The ends were cut back, 3 bases at V and 7 bases at J, with 10 bases in the middle. The CDR3 covers 14 residues. CDR3 DNA: TGTGCCAGCAGTTTGCAGGGTAGGAATTCACCCCTCCACTTT. Protein product: CASSLQGRNSPLHF.

This chain links TRBV15 with TRBJ1-6, with D possibly TRBD1 on 5 matching bases. CDR3 length: 14 residues. CDR1 LNHNV and CDR2 YYDKDF come from the germline V gene (reference sequence). The germline V and J ends were trimmed by 4 bases and 14 bases, with 18 bases remaining between them. The DNA of the CDR3 is TGTGCCACCAGCACCGGGACCCCCCCTCGGGCCCTCCACTTT. This sequence encodes CATSTGTPPRALHF. Based on the CDR3 plus reference TRBV15 and TRBJ1-6, the full variable domain is DAMVIQNPRYQVTQFGKPVTLSCSQTLNHNVMYWYQQKSSQAPKLLFHYYDKDFNNEADTPDNFQSRRPNTSFCFLDIRSPGLGDTAMYLCATSTGTPPRALHFGNGTRLTVT.

The chain uses TRBV12-3 or TRBV12-4 and TRBJ1-1; TRBD1 matches 9 bases. The trim removed 6 bases at V and 5 bases at J, leaving 7 bases unmatched. This CDR3 contains 14 residues. CDR3 DNA sequence: TGTGCCAGCAGGGGACAGGGTGTGATTACTGAAGCTTTCTTT. As protein: CASRGQGVITEAFF.

This clonotype showed up just a few times. The CDR3 bases are TGTGCCAGCAGTTTACTGGGGTACTATGGCTACACCTTC. Translation: CASSLLGYYGYTF. The V and J genes are TRBV28 and TRBJ1-2; D not certain. The CDR3 covers 13 residues. Germline CDR1 is MDHEN and CDR2 is SYDVKM. V was clipped by 2 bases and J by 3 bases, with 7 bases between them.

The chain employs TRBV18 and TRBJ1-2; 9 bases are shared with TRBD1. Losses at the gene ends were 4 bases for V and 0 bases for J; bases not matched to a gene: 0. The CDR3 is made up of 14 amino acids. Germline-derived CDR1 and CDR2 are KGHSH and LQKENI. CDR3 bases: TGTGCCAGCTCACGGGACAGGGCTAACTATGGCTACACCTTC. It encodes CASSRDRANYGYTF.

The table lists this clonotype with a few counts. This chain uses TRBV12-3 or TRBV12-4 with TRBJ1-5, with a weak D call TRBD1 (5 bases). V was cut by 4 bases and J by 0 bases, with 13 bases left in between. The CDR3 is 16 amino acids. CDR3: CASSSQASHSNQPQHF. The DNA for the CDR3 is TGTGCCAGCAGTTCACAGGCTTCCCATAGCAATCAGCCCCAGCATTTT.

This clonotype was picked up a small number of times. The chain links TRBV7-8 to TRBJ2-7; D remains ambiguous. The germline CDR1 and CDR2 sequences are SGHVS and FQNEAQ. The V end lost 1 base, the J end lost 2 bases, and 12 bases lay between the germline ends. This CDR3 region has 15 residues. CDR3 sequence (DNA): TGTGCCAGCAGCTTAGGTCACCCTGGGGCCTACGAGCAGTACTTC. It is translated as CASSLGHPGAYEQYF. Complete variable domain (other parts from reference TRBV7-8 and TRBJ2-7): GAGVSQSPRYKVAKRGQDVALRCDPISGHVSLFWYQQALGQGPEFLTYFQNEAQLDKSGLPSDRFFAERPEGSVSTLKIQRTQQEDSAVYLCASSLGHPGAYEQYFGPGTRLTVT.

The chain is built from TRBV28 and TRBJ2-3; possible D gene TRBD1, 7 bases. V lost 3 bases, J lost 3 bases, and 13 bases lay in between. This CDR3 is 15 amino acids long. Germline V gene lookup returns CDR1 MDHEN and CDR2 SYDVKM. In nucleotides, the CDR3 is TGTGCCAGCAGTTTTACGACAGGGAGGACAGATACGCAGTATTTT. Translation gives CASSFTTGRTDTQYF. Drawing the rest from reference TRBV28 and TRBJ2-3, the complete variable domain is DVKVTQSSRYLVKRTGEKVFLECVQDMDHENMFWYRQDPGLGLRLIYFSYDVKMKEKGDIPEGYSVSREKKERFSLILESASTNQTSMYLCASSFTTGRTDTQYFGPGTRLTVL.

CDR3: CASRGTGLSYEQYF. The CDR3 DNA reads TGTGCCAGCAGGGGGACAGGCCTCTCCTACGAGCAGTACTTC. The V gene is TRBV12-3 or TRBV12-4, the J gene TRBJ2-7; 8 nucleotides match TRBD1. Germline trimming cut 6 bases from V and 0 bases from J; bases unmatched to any gene: 4. This CDR3 is 14 amino acids long.

This sequence joins TRBV29-1 and TRBJ2-1, with 10 bases that match TRBD2. Germline V lookup: CDR1 SQVTM, CDR2 ANQGSEA. The ends lost 6 bases at V and 8 bases at J; junction bases unmatched: 10. The CDR3 extends over 14 amino acids. The CDR3 DNA follows: TGCAGCGTGGGGCCTAGCGGGAGTAGCCATGAGCAGTTCTTC. This sequence encodes CSVGPSGSSHEQFF.

This clonotype was recorded many times. The chain carries TRBV7-9 and TRBJ2-3, with no clear D. This CDR3 is 14 amino acids long. Trimming took off 1 base at V and 1 base at J, with 6 bases between the two ends. The V gene's germline CDR1 is SEHNR and CDR2 FQNEAQ (reference sequence). In DNA, the CDR3 is TGTGCCAGCAGCTTAGGTATGGGCACAGATACGCAGTATTTT. Its translation: CASSLGMGTDTQYF.

This clonotype was seen a handful of times. This chain joins TRBV29-1 and TRBJ2-7; no clear D. CDR1 SQVTM and CDR2 ANQGSEA come from the germline V gene. This CDR3 comprises 14 residues. Trimming stripped 7 bases from V and 0 bases from J, with 16 bases between. CDR3 DNA sequence: TGCAGCGCCGCCCGGGCCCTAAGCTCCTACGAGCAGTACTTC. Translating gives CSAARALSSYEQYF.

This clonotype was seen only a few times. The chain is built from TRBV5-1 and TRBJ1-2, with a tentative D call TRBD1 (5 bases). The CDR3 loop spans 12 amino acids. V was clipped by 2 bases and J by 8 bases, with 10 bases between them. Germline CDR1 reads SGHRS; CDR2 reads YFSETQ. The CDR3 nucleotides are TGCGCCAGCAGCTTCGGGGGAGAAGGCTACACCTTC. This translates into CASSFGGEGYTF.

The sample holds one count of this clonotype. The chain is built from TRBV7-8 and TRBJ1-2; 12 bases are shared with TRBD1. The V and J ends lost 4 bases and 8 bases, in that order; junction bases with no gene match: 8. Per germline, CDR1 SGHVS and CDR2 FQNEAQ. This CDR3 contains 15 residues. CDR3 in amino acids: CASSSKGTGGDGYTF. CDR3 DNA sequence: TGTGCCAGCAGCTCGAAGGGGACAGGGGGCGACGGCTACACCTTC. The variable domain in full, with the rest retrieved from reference TRBV7-8 and TRBJ1-2, is GAGVSQSPRYKVAKRGQDVALRCDPISGHVSLFWYQQALGQGPEFLTYFQNEAQLDKSGLPSDRFFAERPEGSVSTLKIQRTQQEDSAVYLCASSSKGTGGDGYTFGSGTRLTVV.

The chain has TRBV11-3 and TRBJ2-3; 7 nucleotides agree with TRBD1. The CDR3 runs to 15 residues. CDR1 SGHNT and CDR2 YENEEA come from the germline V gene. Trimming at V came to 4 bases and at J to 10 bases, leaving 14 bases not matched to a gene. The CDR3 nucleotides are TGTGCCAGCAGCTCGGACAGGTACACCATAGGTTCGCAGTATTTT. This translates into CASSSDRYTIGSQYF. The full variable domain, in which reference TRBV11-3 and TRBJ2-3 provide the parts outside the CDR3, is EAGVVQSPRYKIIEKKQPVAFWCNPISGHNTLYWYLQNLGQGPELLIRYENEEAVDDSQLPKDRFSAERLKGVDSTLKIQPAELGDSAVYLCASSSDRYTIGSQYFGPGTRLTVL.

This clonotype was picked up a small number of times. The rearrangement links TRBV4-2 to TRBJ2-5; 7 bases are shared with TRBD2. The CDR3 is 15 amino acids. V lost 3 bases and J lost 3; bases outside the gene matches: 7. The germline V gene has CDR1 LGHNA and CDR2 YNFKEQ. The CDR3 nucleotides read TGTGCCAGCAGCCACGGTGCTAGCGGAAAAGAGACCCAGTACTTC. Protein sequence: CASSHGASGKETQYF.

J is TRBJ1-5 and V is TRBV2; the match to TRBD1 covers 7 bases. With V trimmed by 3 bases and J by 6 bases, 8 bases remained unmatched. The CDR3 totals 15 residues. Germline assignment: CDR1 SNHLY and CDR2 FYNNEI. CDR3: CASSDRGGDGQPQHF. The DNA of the CDR3 is TGTGCCAGCAGTGATCGAGGGGGCGATGGTCAGCCCCAGCATTTT.

There are a few counts of this clonotype. The chain is built from TRBV5-1 and TRBJ2-7; 8 nucleotides agree with TRBD1. This CDR3 region has 19 residues. After removal of 4 bases from V and 4 bases from J, the junction contained 22 bases not matched to a gene. Germline-derived CDR1 and CDR2 are SGHRS and YFSETQ. For the CDR3, the DNA is TGCGCCAGCAGCGATGACAGGGGAGGCACACACGTGGCCCTTTACGAGCAGTACTTC. Translating gives CASSDDRGGTHVALYEQYF.

The chain joins TRBV20-1 to TRBJ1-2; 10 bases are a match to TRBD1. The CDR3 loop spans 13 amino acids. Trimming took 5 bases from V and 3 from J; bases not matched to a gene: 3. Germline V CDR1 and CDR2: DFQATT, SNEGSKA (reference sequence). CDR3 sequence (DNA): TGCAGTGCTTCGGACAGGGGGGACTATGGCTACACCTTC. Protein: CSASDRGDYGYTF.

This clonotype was detected a few times. The chain employs TRBV6-5 and TRBJ1-6; possible D gene TRBD1, 5 bases. The germline gives CDR1 MNHEY, CDR2 SVGAGI. CDR3 length: 17 amino acids. The V and J ends lost 0 bases and 5 bases respectively, with 14 bases between them. CDR3 protein: CASSYSRRGGDNSPLHF. The CDR3 DNA follows: TGTGCCAGCAGTTACTCGAGAAGGGGAGGTGATAATTCACCCCTCCACTTT.

This clonotype was detected many times. This chain links TRBV7-9 with TRBJ2-7; 7 bases are a match to TRBD1. The ends lost 3 bases at V and 5 bases at J; junction bases unmatched: 1. Per germline, CDR1 SEHNR and CDR2 FQNEAQ (reference sequence). The CDR3 contains 12 residues. Here the CDR3 reads CASSFTGDEQYF. The CDR3 DNA follows: TGTGCCAGCAGCTTTACAGGGGACGAGCAGTACTTC.

This clonotype showed up just a few times. The rearrangement links TRBV4-1 to TRBJ2-7, with D uncertain. Germline V gene data show CDR1 as MGHRA and CDR2 as YSYEKL. Trimming cost V 0 bases and J 2 bases, with 8 bases left between them. The CDR3 covers 14 residues. Here the CDR3 reads CASSQDAETYEQYF. DNA of the CDR3: TGCGCCAGCAGCCAAGATGCCGAGACCTACGAGCAGTACTTC.

V is TRBV19 and J is TRBJ2-1; D not resolved. The germline CDR1 and CDR2 sequences are LNHDA and SQIVND (reference sequence). V was clipped by 3 bases and J by 13 bases, with 13 bases between them. CDR3 size: 12 residues. The chain's CDR3 is CASSITSATQFF. The CDR3 DNA sequence: TGTGCCAGTAGTATTACCTCTGCCACACAGTTCTTC.

This sequence joins TRBV12-3 or TRBV12-4 and TRBJ2-1, with 12 positions matching TRBD2. This CDR3 spans 14 amino acids. The V segment lost 6 bases and the J segment 9 bases; nucleotides outside the gene matches: 6. The chain's CDR3 is CASRSTSGSREQFF. The CDR3, as DNA: TGTGCCAGCAGATCGACTAGCGGGAGTCGTGAGCAGTTCTTC.

The chain employs TRBV27 and TRBJ2-5; perhaps TRBD2 as D (6 bases). Trimming left V 2 bases short and J 0 bases short, with 16 bases between. The CDR3 has 17 amino acids. Germline values: CDR1 MNHEY, CDR2 SMNVEV (reference sequence). The CDR3 DNA sequence: TGTGCCAGCAGTTTAGAATCTATAGCGGCCAACCAAGAGACCCAGTACTTC. Translation gives CASSLESIAANQETQYF.

The rearrangement links TRBV5-1 to TRBJ2-3; D is undetermined. From germline, CDR1 is SGHRS and CDR2 YFSETQ. Trimming removed 2 bases at V and 3 bases at J, with 13 bases between. This CDR3 spans 15 amino acids. The chain's CDR3 is CASSFRYEATDTQYF. In DNA, the CDR3 is TGCGCCAGCAGCTTCAGATACGAGGCGACAGATACGCAGTATTTT. Drawing the rest from reference TRBV5-1 and TRBJ2-3, the complete variable domain is KAGVTQTPRYLIKTRGQQVTLSCSPISGHRSVSWYQQTPGQGLQFLFEYFSETQRNKGNFPGRFSGRQFSNSRSEMNVSTLELGDSALYLCASSFRYEATDTQYFGPGTRLTVL.

A few counts support this clonotype. CDR3 sequence: CASSPTLGTQYF. The CDR3 region has the DNA TGTGCCAGCAGCCCGACCCTCGGGACGCAGTATTTT. This chain connects TRBV7-3 to TRBJ2-3, with no clear D. Germline V gene lookup returns CDR1 SGHTA and CDR2 FQGTGA. The CDR3 extends over 12 amino acids. V was trimmed by 5 bases and J by 9 bases, leaving 12 bases between them. Filled out from reference TRBV7-3 and TRBJ2-3, the complete variable domain reads GAGVSQTPSNKVTEKGKYVELRCDPISGHTALYWYRQSLGQGPEFLIYFQGTGAADDSGLPNDRFFAVRPEGSVSTLKIQRTERGDSAVYLCASSPTLGTQYFGPGTRLTVL.

The chain couples TRBV4-1 to TRBJ1-3; weak D call: TRBD1 (5 bases). The germline V gene has CDR1 MGHRA and CDR2 YSYEKL. V gave up 5 bases and J gave up 0 bases, with 17 bases separating them. CDR3 length equals 17 residues. The CDR3 DNA is TGCGCCAGCAGCTTCGGGACCTACGGGATCTCTGGAAACACCATATATTTT. It specifies CASSFGTYGISGNTIYF.

J is TRBJ2-7 and V is TRBV20-1; 8 bases agree with TRBD2. Losses at the gene ends were 5 bases for V and 7 bases for J; bases not matched to a gene: 10. This CDR3 spans 13 amino acids. From germline, CDR1 is DFQATT and CDR2 SNEGSKA (reference sequence). CDR3: CSAPGGPIREQYF. The CDR3 DNA is TGCAGTGCTCCGGGAGGGCCCATCCGAGAGCAGTACTTC.